This is a list of T cell receptor beta chains from one sample in a study of technical replicates of blood from several donors. Sequenced by immunoSEQ multiplex PCR; TCRdb stores in-frame clones only, minus some. The sample has tens of thousands of clones; about 87% are singletons. The specimen was PBMCs. Receptor source: a human donor in good health. Some clones in this sample may be carry-over from other donors' samples. Both conserved end residues are part of each CDR3. D genes are given only for firm matches. Some rows have no size entry. The others give once, few or many, or a class for an expanded clone.

j_call d_call clone_size cdr3_length v_call cdr3_aa cdr3_nt
TRBJ1-6 NA NA 15 TRBV21-1 CASSNWDRSNSPLHF TGTGCCAGCAGCAACTGGGACAGAAGCAATTCACCCCTCCACTTT
TRBJ1-2 TRBD1 NA 15 TRBV15 CATSRRGQAHYGYTF TGTGCCACCAGCAGACGAGGACAGGCTCACTATGGCTACACCTTC
TRBJ1-2 NA NA 13 TRBV25-1 CASTSGALAGYTF TGTGCCAGCACCTCGGGAGCGCTGGCGGGCTACACCTTC
TRBJ1-5 NA NA 18 TRBV23-1 CASSHQWASPDSNQPQHF TGCGCCAGCAGTCACCAGTGGGCCAGCCCCGATAGCAATCAGCCCCAGCATTTT
TRBJ2-2 NA NA 15 TRBV7-7 CASSPGGAVGGELFF TGTGCCAGCAGCCCAGGAGGGGCCGTGGGCGGGGAGCTGTTTTTT
TRBJ2-5 TRBD1 NA 15 TRBV5-1 CASSLLDRDQETQYF TGCGCCAGCAGCTTGCTCGACAGGGACCAAGAGACCCAGTACTTC
TRBJ1-1 NA NA 12 TRBV18 CASSDRNTEAFF TGTGCCAGCTCCGACAGAAACACTGAAGCTTTCTTT
TRBJ2-1 TRBD2 NA 14 TRBV7-2 CASSERGGRNEQFF TGTGCCAGCAGCGAGCGGGGGGGCCGTAATGAGCAGTTCTTC
TRBJ1-2 TRBD1 NA 16 TRBV18 CASSPPGRTGDSGYTF TGTGCCAGCTCCCCCCCAGGCCGGACAGGGGATAGCGGCTACACCTTC
TRBJ2-1 NA NA 14 TRBV5-5 CASSTGQYYNEQFF TGTGCCAGCAGCACGGGACAATACTACAATGAGCAGTTCTTC
TRBJ2-1 NA NA 12 TRBV19 CASTDIYAEQFF TGTGCCAGCACCGACATCTATGCTGAGCAGTTCTTC
TRBJ2-1 TRBD2 NA 16 TRBV4-3 CASSQDVAGGRNEQFF TGCGCCAGCAGCCAAGATGTAGCGGGGGGGAGGAATGAGCAGTTCTTC
TRBJ1-1 TRBD1 few 14 TRBV6-4 CASSPGTGNTEAFF TGTGCCAGCAGCCCCGGGACAGGCAACACTGAAGCTTTCTTT
TRBJ1-3 NA NA 17 TRBV4-2 CASSQSRDTVSGNTIYF TGTGCCAGCAGCCAGAGCCGGGACACTGTATCTGGAAACACCATATATTTT
TRBJ2-2 NA NA 15 TRBV2 CASSEFGRGAGELFF TGTGCCAGCAGTGAGTTCGGGAGAGGAGCCGGGGAGCTGTTTTTT
TRBJ1-1 NA NA 15 TRBV5-8 CASSWDDRLGTEAFF TGTGCCAGCAGCTGGGATGACAGGTTGGGCACTGAAGCTTTCTTT
TRBJ1-1 TRBD1 NA 13 TRBV6-5 CASTRQGITEAFF TGTGCCAGCACCAGACAGGGAATCACTGAAGCTTTCTTT
TRBJ2-1 TRBD2 NA 16 TRBV7-6 CASSVKWLADYNEQFF TGTGCCAGCAGCGTGAAGTGGCTAGCGGATTACAATGAGCAGTTCTTC
TRBJ2-1 TRBD2 NA 15 TRBV6-5 CASRPGTSGYNEQFF TGTGCCAGCAGGCCCGGGACTAGCGGATACAATGAGCAGTTCTTC
TRBJ2-7 NA NA 15 TRBV5-8 CASSLWQGGSYEQYF TGTGCCAGCAGCTTGTGGCAGGGTGGATCCTACGAGCAGTACTTC
TRBJ2-2 TRBD1 NA 16 TRBV2 CASRKGTGKGTGELFF TGTGCCAGCAGGAAGGGGACAGGGAAAGGCACCGGGGAGCTGTTTTTT
TRBJ2-4 NA NA 16 TRBV30 CAWSGKGTGAKNIQYF TGTGCCTGGAGTGGTAAGGGGACTGGGGCCAAAAACATTCAGTACTTC
TRBJ1-1 NA NA 14 TRBV6-4 CASRDGGAGTEAFF TGTGCCAGCAGAGACGGGGGGGCGGGCACTGAAGCTTTCTTT
TRBJ1-5 NA NA 19 TRBV7-7 CASSLEVGRARLLNQPQHF TGTGCCAGCAGCTTAGAGGTTGGGCGAGCCAGACTACTCAATCAGCCCCAGCATTTT
TRBJ2-5 NA NA 16 TRBV4-1 CASSDNRAQLLETQYF TGCGCCAGCAGTGACAACAGGGCACAATTGCTAGAGACCCAGTACTTC
TRBJ1-6 TRBD1 NA 15 TRBV25-1 CASSAGQGINSPLHF TGTGCCAGCAGTGCAGGACAGGGGATAAATTCACCCCTCCACTTT
TRBJ2-1 TRBD2 NA 17 TRBV6-4 CASSTSFGGRGVDEQFF TGTGCCAGCAGTACCTCCTTCGGCGGGAGGGGAGTAGATGAGCAGTTCTTC
TRBJ2-7 TRBD1 NA 14 TRBV2 CASSQNRGPYEQYF TGTGCCAGCAGTCAGAACAGGGGGCCCTACGAGCAGTACTTC
TRBJ1-2 TRBD1 NA 13 TRBV7-9 CASSWTGRLSYTF TGTGCCAGCAGCTGGACAGGGAGGCTGAGCTACACCTTC
TRBJ1-1 NA NA 13 TRBV19 CASTNRVNTEAFF TGTGCCAGTACCAACAGGGTTAACACTGAAGCTTTCTTT
TRBJ1-4 NA NA 18 TRBV2 CASSRQLIQGSTNEKLFF TGTGCCAGCAGTCGGCAACTCATCCAGGGGTCGACTAATGAAAAACTGTTTTTT
TRBJ2-3 TRBD2 NA 15 TRBV11-2 CASSFGAGVRYTQYF TGTGCCAGCAGCTTTGGCGCGGGAGTTCGATATACGCAGTATTTT
TRBJ2-5 TRBD2 NA 16 TRBV7-9 CASSTRTSGIGETQYF TGTGCCAGCAGCACCAGGACTAGCGGGATAGGCGAGACCCAGTACTTC
TRBJ1-1 NA few 13 TRBV10-3 CAISDLSGTEAFF TGTGCCATCAGTGACCTCTCGGGGACTGAAGCTTTCTTT
TRBJ1-6 NA NA 14 TRBV5-1 CASSLTGINSPLHF TGCGCCAGCAGCTTGACAGGGATAAATTCACCCCTCCACTTT
TRBJ2-7 NA few 15 TRBV2 CASSEVTGKLHEQYF TGTGCCAGCAGTGAAGTAACAGGGAAGTTACACGAGCAGTACTTC
TRBJ2-2 NA NA 15 TRBV7-3 CASSQDNGATGELFF TGTGCCAGCAGCCAGGACAATGGGGCCACCGGGGAGCTGTTTTTT